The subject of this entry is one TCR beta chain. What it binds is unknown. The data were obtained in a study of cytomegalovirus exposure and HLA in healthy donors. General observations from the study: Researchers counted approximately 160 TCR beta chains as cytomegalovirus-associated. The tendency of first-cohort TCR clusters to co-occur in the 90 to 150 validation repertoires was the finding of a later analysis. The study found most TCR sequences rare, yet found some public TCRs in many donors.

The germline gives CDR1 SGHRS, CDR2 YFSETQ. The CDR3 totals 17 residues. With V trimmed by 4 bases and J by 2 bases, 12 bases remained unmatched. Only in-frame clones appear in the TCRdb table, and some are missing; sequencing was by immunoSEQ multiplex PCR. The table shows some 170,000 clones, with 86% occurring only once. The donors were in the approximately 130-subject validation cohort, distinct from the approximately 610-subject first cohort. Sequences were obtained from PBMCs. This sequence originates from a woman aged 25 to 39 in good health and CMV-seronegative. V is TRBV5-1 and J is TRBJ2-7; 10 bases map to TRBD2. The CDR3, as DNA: TGCGCCAGCAGCCCGCGCTCCCTAGCGGGAGTTCCCTACGAGCAGTACTTC. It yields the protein CASSPRSLAGVPYEQYF.